This TCR beta chain was recovered during a study of shared clonotypes between healthy human individuals. There are 16 residues in the CDR3. Germline assignment: CDR1 LNHNV and CDR2 YYDKDF (reference sequence). The trim removed 2 bases at V and 7 bases at J, leaving 7 bases unmatched. Authors' methods: As immunoSEQ supplied junction-only sequences (without quality scores), filtering differed. Data came from immunoSEQ multiplex PCR; TCRdb stores just in-frame clones and leaves some out. The V and J calls and the clone size are those of that table, but D and trimming were determined from the DNA. The repertoire has 2.5 million or so clones, 90% to 95% of them found once; the top ten carry roughly 0.15%. Every one of the donors was a Caucasian adult that lived in Nashville, Tennessee.

This clonotype originated in a man between 18 and 29 years old in good health. The material sequenced was naive CD4+ T cells sorted from blood. Regarding subset: CD45RA+ positively selected. The chain carries TRBV15 and TRBJ1-5, with 11 bases identical to TRBD1. The CDR3 DNA reads as TGTGCCACCAGCAGAAGTAGGACAGGGGGCGGCCAGCCCCAGCATTTT. It encodes CATSRSRTGGGQPQHF.